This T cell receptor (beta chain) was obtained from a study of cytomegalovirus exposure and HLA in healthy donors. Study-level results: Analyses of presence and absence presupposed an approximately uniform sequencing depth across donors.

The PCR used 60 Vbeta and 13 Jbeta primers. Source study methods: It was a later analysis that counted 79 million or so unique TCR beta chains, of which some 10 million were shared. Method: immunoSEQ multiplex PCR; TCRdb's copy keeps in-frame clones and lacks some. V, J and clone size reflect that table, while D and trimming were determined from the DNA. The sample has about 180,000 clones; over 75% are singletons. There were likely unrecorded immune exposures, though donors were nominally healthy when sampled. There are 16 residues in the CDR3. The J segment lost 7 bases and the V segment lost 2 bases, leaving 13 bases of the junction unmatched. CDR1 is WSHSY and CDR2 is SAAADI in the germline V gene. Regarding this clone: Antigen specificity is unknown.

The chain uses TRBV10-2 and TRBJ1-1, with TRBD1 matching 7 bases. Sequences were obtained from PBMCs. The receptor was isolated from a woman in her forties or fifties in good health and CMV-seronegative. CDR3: CASSEHLGGASVEAFF. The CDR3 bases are TGCGCCAGCAGTGAGCATTTAGGGGGCGCGTCGGTTGAAGCTTTCTTT.